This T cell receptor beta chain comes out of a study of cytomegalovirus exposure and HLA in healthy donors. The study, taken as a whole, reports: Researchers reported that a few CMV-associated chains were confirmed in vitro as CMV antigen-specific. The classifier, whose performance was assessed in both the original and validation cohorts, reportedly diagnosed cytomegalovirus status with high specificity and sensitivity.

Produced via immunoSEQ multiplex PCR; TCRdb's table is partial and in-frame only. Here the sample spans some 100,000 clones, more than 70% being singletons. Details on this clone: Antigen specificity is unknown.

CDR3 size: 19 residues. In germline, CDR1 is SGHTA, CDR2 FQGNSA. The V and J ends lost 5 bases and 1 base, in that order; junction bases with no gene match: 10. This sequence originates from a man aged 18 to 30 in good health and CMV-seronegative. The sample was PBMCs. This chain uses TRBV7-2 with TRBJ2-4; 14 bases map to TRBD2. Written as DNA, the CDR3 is TGTGCCAGCAGCGCCCTGACTAGCGGGAGGGCCTCGGCCAAAAACATTCAGTACTTC. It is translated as CASSALTSGRASAKNIQYF. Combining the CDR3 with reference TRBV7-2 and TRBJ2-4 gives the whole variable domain GAGVSQSPSNKVTEKGKDVELRCDPISGHTALYWYRQSLGQGLEFLIYFQGNSAPDKSGLPSDRFSAERTGGSVSTLTIQRTQQEDSAVYLCASSALTSGRASAKNIQYFGAGTRLSVL.